The rows below give T cell receptor beta chains drawn from one sample of a study of glioma-infiltrating T cells. TCRdb re-analysed the multiplex PCR reads in MiXCR, keeping a single row per CDR3 protein. The data contain approximately 120,000 distinct CDR3 sequences, 20% to 25% of them singletons. Sequencing input: glioma tissue, nonneoplastic brain tissue, or PBMCs (not recorded which). The receptors shown here come from a human donor with low-grade glioma or glioblastoma, undergoing nonglioma brain surgery, or in good health (not recorded which). Each CDR3 is given with its conserved first and last residue. The order of the fields is clone size, D gene, V gene, J gene, CDR3 protein, CDR3 DNA. A D gene is named only where the DNA matches it firmly. A row's size may be missing; if present it is once, few, many or a size class.

>many|NA|TRBV4-3|TRBJ2-7
CASSQGWRAEYSYEQYF
TGCGCCAGCAGCCAAGGGTGGAGGGCGGAGTACTCCTACGAGCAGTACTTC
>many|NA|TRBV4-1|TRBJ1-1
CASSPPEVGNTEAFF
TGCGCCAGCAGCCCCCCGGAGGTGGGGAACACTGAAGCTTTCTTT
>many|NA|TRBV6-2/TRBV6-3|TRBJ1-1
CASSWRTGNTEAFF
TGTGCCAGCAGTTGGCGGACGGGAAACACTGAAGCTTTCTTT
>many|TRBD1|TRBV28|TRBJ1-2
CASSSRTGSGYTF
TGTGCCAGCAGTTCGCGGACAGGAAGTGGCTACACCTTC
>many|NA|TRBV18|TRBJ2-7
CASSGGGSSYEQYF
TGTGCCAGCTCAGGGGGAGGAAGCTCCTACGAGCAGTACTTC
>many|NA|TRBV4-1|TRBJ1-1
CASSQDRSNTEAFF
TGCGCCAGCAGCCAAGATCGCTCGAACACTGAAGCTTTCTTT
>few|NA|TRBV19|TRBJ1-5
CASKVSGRQPQHF
TGTGCCAGTAAGGTCAGTGGACGGCAGCCCCAGCATTTT
>many|TRBD1|TRBV18|TRBJ2-1
CASGQDYNEQFF
TGTGCCAGCGGACAGGACTACAATGAGCAGTTCTTC
>many|TRBD2|TRBV20-1|TRBJ2-3
CSATTSGGGQYF
TGCAGTGCTACGACTAGCGGTGGGGGACAGTATTTT
>many|NA|TRBV19|TRBJ1-5
CASSLRSGQPQHF
TGTGCCAGTAGTCTTCGGTCGGGTCAGCCCCAGCATTTT
>NA|TRBD1|TRBV2|TRBJ1-5
CAGSADRGNQPQHF
TGTGCCGGCAGCGCAGACAGGGGCAATCAGCCCCAGCATTTT
>many|NA|TRBV27|TRBJ1-1
CASSLSPNTEAFF
TGTGCCAGCAGTTTATCCCCGAACACTGAAGCTTTCTTT
>many|NA|TRBV4-2|TRBJ1-1
CASSPEGGTEAFF
TGTGCCAGCAGCCCCGAAGGGGGGACTGAAGCTTTCTTT
>many|NA|TRBV2|TRBJ2-1
CASRDAGYNEQFF
TGTGCCAGCAGGGATGCCGGATACAATGAGCAGTTCTTC
>many|NA|TRBV28|TRBJ2-7
CASSLYPPRTPPYEQYF
TGTGCCAGCAGTTTATATCCCCCACGGACACCACCCTACGAGCAGTACTTC
>many|TRBD1|TRBV5-5|TRBJ2-4
CASSFEWGQGQNIQYF
TGTGCCAGCAGCTTCGAGTGGGGACAGGGCCAAAACATTCAGTACTTC
>NA|TRBD2|TRBV7-8|TRBJ2-5
CASSFFFPGFTSGQYQETQYF
TGTGCCAGCAGCTTCTTTTTTCCAGGGTTCACTAGCGGGCAATATCAAGAGACCCAGTACTTC
>NA|NA|TRBV6-1|TRBJ2-1
CESSDTYNEQFF
TGCGAAAGCAGTGATACCTACAATGAGCAGTTCTTC
>NA|NA|TRBV12-3/TRBV12-4|TRBJ2-7
CASSSGPIFYEQYF
TGTGCCAGCAGTTCGGGACCGATTTTCTACGAGCAGTACTTC
>many|NA|TRBV7-3|TRBJ2-3
CASSPSGIPTDTQYF
TGTGCCAGCAGCCCCTCCGGGATCCCCACAGATACGCAGTATTTT
>many|NA|TRBV6-2/TRBV6-3|TRBJ2-1
CASSYHRPSSYNEQFF
TGTGCCAGCAGTTACCACCGGCCCTCCTCCTACAATGAGCAGTTCTTC
>many|NA|TRBV20-1|TRBJ2-1
CSARWAGLEQFF
TGCAGTGCTAGATGGGCCGGGTTGGAGCAGTTCTTC
>many|TRBD2|TRBV6-6|TRBJ2-4
CASSYPPIAGGEVAKNIQYF
TGTGCCAGCAGTTACCCTCCTATAGCGGGGGGTGAGGTAGCCAAAAACATTCAGTACTTC
>many|TRBD1|TRBV27|TRBJ1-2
CASSIDRADFNGYTF
TGTGCCAGCAGCATAGACAGGGCTGATTTTAATGGCTACACCTTC
>NA|TRBD2|TRBV5-1|TRBJ2-3
CASSLTSGRATDTQYF
TGCGCCAGCAGCCTGACTAGCGGGAGAGCCACAGATACGCAGTATTTT
>many|NA|TRBV28|TRBJ2-7
CASIGTDFYEQYF
TGTGCCAGCATCGGAACAGACTTCTACGAGCAGTACTTC
>many|TRBD1|TRBV5-1|TRBJ2-7
CASTRDRHYEQYF
TGCGCCAGCACCCGGGACAGGCACTACGAGCAGTACTTC
>many|NA|TRBV7-9|TRBJ2-3
CASSLDQGDTQYF
TGTGCCAGCAGCTTAGATCAGGGCGATACGCAGTATTTT
>few|NA|TRBV19|TRBJ2-3
CASSPGDKTIHTQYF
TGTGCCAGTAGCCCTGGGGACAAGACTATTCATACGCAGTATTTT
>many|NA|TRBV18|TRBJ1-1
CASSPGGPNEAFF
TGTGCCAGCTCACCCGGGGGGCCGAATGAAGCTTTCTTT
>NA|NA|TRBV6-6|TRBJ2-7
CVSSFRTALTYEQYF
TGTGTTAGCAGCTTTAGGACAGCTCTAACCTACGAGCAGTACTTC
>many|TRBD2|TRBV19|TRBJ2-1
CASGGGSYNEQFF
TGTGCGTCTGGGGGGGGGTCCTACAATGAGCAGTTCTTC
>many|TRBD1|TRBV3-1|TRBJ1-6
CASSSFARTGQNSPLHF
TGTGCCAGCAGCTCGTTTGCCCGGACAGGGCAAAATTCACCCCTCCACTTT
>few|NA|TRBV4-1|TRBJ2-7
CASSPEPRGEDEQYF
TGCGCCAGCAGCCCCGAACCGCGAGGGGAAGACGAGCAGTACTTC
>medium-sized|NA|TRBV15|TRBJ1-1
CATSVLIGTEAFF
TGTGCCACCAGCGTCCTAATCGGCACTGAAGCTTTCTTT
>many|TRBD1|TRBV20-1|TRBJ1-2
CSARDSGTGLNYGYTF
TGCAGTGCTAGAGATTCCGGGACAGGGCTTAACTATGGCTACACCTTC
>few|NA|TRBV7-2|TRBJ1-5
CASSLEGVGNPQHF
TGTGCCAGCAGCTTAGAGGGAGTGGGTAATCCCCAGCATTTT
>many|NA|TRBV6-1|TRBJ2-1
CASSNTWRSSYNEQFF
TGTGCCAGCAGTAATACCTGGCGGAGCTCCTACAATGAGCAGTTCTTC
>few|TRBD2|TRBV7-9|TRBJ2-1
CASTHISTSGHNNEQFF
TGTGCCAGCACCCATATCTCGACTAGCGGTCACAACAATGAGCAGTTCTTC
>many|NA|TRBV4-3|TRBJ2-7
CASSQVRSYEQYF
TGCGCCAGCAGCCAAGTCAGGTCCTACGAGCAGTACTTC
>few|TRBD2|TRBV30|TRBJ2-5
CAWSSWTSGGASETQYF
TGTGCCTGGAGTAGTTGGACTAGCGGGGGGGCATCAGAGACCCAGTACTTC
>many|TRBD2|TRBV20-1|TRBJ2-3
CTGGTSEYTDTQYF
TGCACCGGCGGGACTAGCGAGTACACAGATACGCAGTATTTT
>few|NA|TRBV5-1|TRBJ2-5
CASSLQGIQETQYF
TGCGCCAGCAGCTTACAGGGTATCCAAGAGACCCAGTACTTC
>many|TRBD1|TRBV28|TRBJ2-1
CASSYWDRGNEQFF
TGTGCCAGCAGCTACTGGGACAGGGGGAATGAGCAGTTCTTC
>many|NA|TRBV14|TRBJ1-1
CASRRGETMNTEAFF
TGTGCCAGCAGAAGAGGAGAAACGATGAACACTGAAGCTTTCTTT
>many|NA|TRBV20-1|TRBJ2-1
CSATGQWNEQFF
TGCAGTGCCACCGGACAGTGGAATGAGCAGTTCTTC
>NA|NA|TRBV7-9|TRBJ1-2
CASSSLGRENYGYTF
TGTGCCAGCAGCTCATTGGGCAGAGAGAACTATGGCTACACCTTC
>many|NA|TRBV10-2|TRBJ1-1
CASRGMTGTEAFF
TGCGCCAGCAGGGGAATGACGGGGACTGAAGCTTTCTTT
>many|TRBD1|TRBV28|TRBJ1-2
CASRSPPGTGINYGYTF
TGTGCCAGCAGATCACCACCCGGGACAGGGATTAACTATGGCTACACCTTC
>few|NA|TRBV29-1|TRBJ1-2
CSVGGNYGYTF
TGCAGCGTGGGGGGTAACTATGGCTACACCTTC
>many|NA|TRBV3-1|TRBJ2-2
CASSQVETGELFF
TGTGCCAGCAGCCAAGTAGAAACCGGGGAGCTGTTTTTT
>many|TRBD1|TRBV19|TRBJ1-6
CASRDSEDWNSPLHF
TGTGCCAGCAGGGACAGCGAGGATTGGAATTCACCCCTCCACTTT
>many|NA|TRBV6-2/TRBV6-3|TRBJ2-3
CASSYGDSSTDTQYF
TGTGCCAGCAGTTACGGGGACTCAAGCACAGATACGCAGTATTTT
>many|NA|TRBV28|TRBJ2-3
CASSLPRVARSTDTQYF
TGTGCCAGCAGTTTACCCCGGGTAGCGCGAAGCACAGATACGCAGTATTTT
>many|NA|TRBV14|TRBJ2-3
CASSPPSVGTQYF
TGTGCCAGCAGCCCACCTTCCGTCGGGACGCAGTATTTT
>many|NA|TRBV19|TRBJ1-1
CASRPPGTEAFF
TGTGCCAGTAGACCGCCGGGAACTGAAGCTTTCTTT
>few|NA|TRBV3-1|TRBJ2-7
CASSQLYEQYF
TGTGCCAGCAGCCAACTGTACGAGCAGTACTTC
>many|NA|TRBV2|TRBJ2-7
CASSGQGEQYF
TGTGCCAGCAGTGGGCAAGGAGAGCAGTACTTC
>many|TRBD2|TRBV18|TRBJ2-5
CASSPTSGQETQYF
TGTGCCAGCTCACCTACTAGCGGCCAAGAGACCCAGTACTTC
>few|TRBD1|TRBV29-1|TRBJ2-1
CSVGRGSYNEQFF
TGCAGCGTTGGCAGGGGGTCCTACAATGAGCAGTTCTTC